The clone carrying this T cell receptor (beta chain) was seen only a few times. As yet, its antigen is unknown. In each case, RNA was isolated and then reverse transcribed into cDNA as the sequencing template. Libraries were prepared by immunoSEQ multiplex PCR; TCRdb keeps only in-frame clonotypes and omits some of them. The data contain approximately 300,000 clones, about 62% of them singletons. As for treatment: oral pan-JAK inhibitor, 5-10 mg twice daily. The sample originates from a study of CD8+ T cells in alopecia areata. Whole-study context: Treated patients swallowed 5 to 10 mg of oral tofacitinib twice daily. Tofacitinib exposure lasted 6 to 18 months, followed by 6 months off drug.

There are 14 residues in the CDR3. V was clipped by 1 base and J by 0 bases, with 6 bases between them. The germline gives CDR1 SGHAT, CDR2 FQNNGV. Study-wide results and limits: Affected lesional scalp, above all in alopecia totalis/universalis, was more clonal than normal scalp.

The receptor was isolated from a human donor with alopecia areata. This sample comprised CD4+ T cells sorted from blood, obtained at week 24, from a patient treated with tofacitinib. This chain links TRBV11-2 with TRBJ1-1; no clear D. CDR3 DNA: TGTGCCAGCAGCTTAGGACCGGTGAACACTGAAGCTTTCTTT. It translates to CASSLGPVNTEAFF.